This note documents a single T cell receptor beta chain sequence. The CDR3 contains 16 residues. The J segment lost 4 bases and the V segment lost 2 bases, leaving 8 bases of the junction unmatched. CDR1 GTSNPN and CDR2 SVGIG come from the germline V gene (reference sequence). Time point of the sample: pre-treatment sample, taken before nivolumab and TIL therapy. Sequencing used immunoSEQ v3. Only in-frame clones appear in the TCRdb table, and some are missing; sequencing was by immunoSEQ multiplex PCR. The sample has about 55,000 clones, 81% seen once. The data originate from a study of TIL therapy for anti-PD-1-resistant metastatic lung cancer.

The sample was blood, taken at baseline. The TCR sequence derives from a person aged 25 to 85 with non-small cell lung cancer. The V call is TRBV30, the J call TRBJ2-5; 12 bases are shared with TRBD1. The CDR3 spells CAWSPRGQGARETQYF. CDR3 nucleotide sequence: TGTGCCTGGAGTCCTAGGGGACAGGGGGCGAGAGAGACCCAGTACTTC.